One and the same sample provided the 13 T cell receptor beta chains below, sequenced in a study of shared clonotypes between healthy human individuals. Clones were sequenced by immunoSEQ multiplex PCR, and TCRdb holds only the in-frame ones, with some missing. There are approximately 2.4 million clones in the sample; 90% to 96% occur only once, and roughly 0.13% lies in the top ten. The sequencing input was naive CD4+ T cells sorted from blood. The subset was: CD45RA+ positively selected. The receptors derive from a man aged 18 to 30 in good health.

J is TRBJ1-4 and V is TRBV6-1; D not certain. Trimming removed 8 bases from V and 7 bases from J, with 17 bases in between. The germline V gene has CDR1 MNHNS and CDR2 SASEGT. CDR3 length equals 14 residues. Here the CDR3 DNA reads TGTGCCAGCCGCCCGGCCAAGGATGGTGAAAAACTGTTTTTT. Translated: CASRPAKDGEKLFF.

Comments on this clone: Other DNA sequences within the sample encode an identical CDR3. This chain joins TRBV25-1 and TRBJ2-3; D is undetermined. Per the germline V gene, CDR1 is MGHDK and CDR2 is SYGVNS. CDR3 size: 14 residues. The germline V and J ends were trimmed by 3 bases and 1 base, with 8 bases remaining between them. This chain's CDR3 is CASSEFGGTDTQYF. Written as DNA, the CDR3 is TGTGCCAGCAGTGAGTTTGGGGGCACAGATACGCAGTATTTT. Supplemented by reference TRBV25-1 and TRBJ2-3, the full variable domain reads EADIYQTPRYLVIGTGKKITLECSQTMGHDKMYWYQQDPGMELHLIHYSYGVNSTEKGDLSSESTVSRIRTEHFPLTLESARPSHTSQYLCASSEFGGTDTQYFGPGTRLTVL.

This sequence joins TRBV6-5 and TRBJ2-3; TRBD1 aligns across 7 bases. Losses at the gene ends were 6 bases for V and 4 bases for J; bases not matched to a gene: 1. Germline V gene sequence: CDR1 MNHEY, CDR2 SVGAGI. The CDR3 covers 12 residues. CDR3 amino acids: CASRDRADTQYF. CDR3 DNA sequence: TGTGCCAGCAGAGACAGGGCAGATACGCAGTATTTT.

The chain uses TRBV11-3 and TRBJ2-2; 12 bases match TRBD2. CDR3 length equals 16 residues. The J segment lost 1 base and the V segment lost 6 bases, leaving 3 bases of the junction unmatched. Germline V gene sequence: CDR1 SGHNT, CDR2 YENEEA. CDR3 amino acids: CASRRLAGENTGELFF. CDR3 DNA sequence: TGTGCCAGCAGACGACTAGCGGGAGAGAACACCGGGGAGCTGTTTTTT.

The chain carries TRBV29-1 and TRBJ1-1; TRBD1 matches 9 bases. CDR1 is SQVTM, CDR2 ANQGSEA, per germline. Losses at the gene ends were 5 bases for V and 1 base for J; bases not matched to a gene: 5. This CDR3 contains 14 residues. CDR3 region: CSVRWGQGNTEAFF. CDR3 nucleotides: TGCAGCGTTCGATGGGGACAGGGGAACACTGAAGCTTTCTTT.

V and J are TRBV11-3 and TRBJ2-1; perhaps TRBD2 as D (5 bases). V was pared by 5 bases and J by 8 bases, with 13 bases between. The CDR3 runs to 13 residues. Germline-derived CDR1 and CDR2 are SGHNT and YENEEA. This CDR3 is CASSGGGRDEQFF. The CDR3 DNA follows: TGTGCCAGCAGCGGTGGAGGTCGAGATGAGCAGTTCTTC.

The V gene is TRBV5-1, the J gene TRBJ1-2; D call uncertain. Per germline, CDR1 SGHRS and CDR2 YFSETQ. CDR3 length: 13 amino acids. V lost 4 bases, J lost 7 bases, and 14 bases lay in between. As DNA, the CDR3 is TGCGCCAGCAGCCCGGGTGATGGGTCTGGCTACACCTTC. Translation gives CASSPGDGSGYTF.

The J gene is TRBJ2-7, the V gene TRBV27; 10 bases line up with TRBD2. Germline V gene data show CDR1 as MNHEY and CDR2 as SMNVEV (reference sequence). Unmatched junction bases numbered 6, after V lost 0 bases and J lost 4 bases. This CDR3 comprises 16 residues. The CDR3 sequence: CASSLSFPSGRYEQYF. The CDR3 DNA reads as TGTGCCAGCAGTTTATCTTTCCCTAGCGGGAGATACGAGCAGTACTTC.

With regard to this clone: Other DNA sequences in the same sample also yield this CDR3. V gene TRBV30 combines with J gene TRBJ2-7; a possible D gene is TRBD2 (7 bases). Germline V gene sequence: CDR1 GTSNPN, CDR2 SVGIG (reference sequence). Between the trimmed V and J ends, which lost 0 bases and 4 bases, there was a span of 13 bases. The CDR3 has 14 amino acids. CDR3 nucleotide sequence: TGTGCCTGGAGTGTCTCGGGGGGCGCGTACGAGCAGTACTTC. This sequence encodes CAWSVSGGAYEQYF.

This sequence joins TRBV2 and TRBJ2-6; D possibly corresponds to TRBD2 (5 bases). V gave up 4 bases and J gave up 3 bases, with 10 bases separating them. The CDR3 loop spans 15 amino acids. Germline V gene sequence: CDR1 SNHLY, CDR2 FYNNEI. CDR3 loop: CASSAAAYGANVLTF. CDR3 in DNA: TGTGCCAGCAGTGCAGCGGCTTATGGGGCCAACGTCCTGACTTTC.

The V gene is TRBV30, the J gene TRBJ2-2; D is perhaps TRBD2 (6 bases). Deletions cut 6 bases from V and 0 bases from J, with 11 bases between. CDR1 GTSNPN and CDR2 SVGIG come from the germline V gene (reference sequence). CDR3 length: 14 residues. The CDR3 here is CACEPGANTGELFF. CDR3 coding DNA: TGTGCCTGCGAGCCGGGGGCGAACACCGGGGAGCTGTTTTTT.

V is TRBV27 and J is TRBJ2-3, with D possibly being TRBD2 (7 bases). The V gene lost 5 bases and the J gene lost 4 bases, with 16 bases spanning the gap. Germline V CDR1 and CDR2: MNHEY, SMNVEV (reference sequence). This CDR3 has 15 amino acids. The CDR3 is CASSHRGAPSDTQYF. The CDR3 bases are TGTGCCAGCAGTCACCGGGGGGCCCCCTCAGATACGCAGTATTTT.

This clone was detected only once. The sample carries other DNA sequences with the same CDR3. V gene TRBV4-3 combines with J gene TRBJ2-2; D is unclear. Looked up from germline, CDR1 is LGHNA and CDR2 is YSLEER. Trimming took off 1 base at V and 6 bases at J, with 0 bases between the two ends. The CDR3 spans 11 residues. As DNA, the CDR3 is TGCGCCAGCAGCCAAGCCGGGGAGCTGTTTTTT. It specifies CASSQAGELFF.